The T cell receptor beta chain under discussion was sequenced for a study of TIL therapy for anti-PD-1-resistant metastatic lung cancer. Study information: Most patients had lung adenocarcinoma; a handful of tumors were EGFR-mutant, two ALK-rearranged; half smoked currently or formerly. Study observations and caveats: Patients were highly selected, enriched for treatment-naive, never-smoker and oncogene-addicted cases. Infused TIL clonotypes partially replaced the baseline blood repertoire, then decayed over months.

Trimming removed 3 bases at V and 1 base at J, with 3 bases between. CDR3 length: 12 amino acids. Looked up from germline, CDR1 is WSHSY and CDR2 is SAAADI. The time point: pre-treatment sample, taken before nivolumab and TIL therapy. Enrollment ran from 2017 to early 2020. This was the immunoSEQ v3 assay. The repertoire was sequenced with immunoSEQ multiplex PCR; TCRdb's copy has only in-frame clones and lacks some. The profile covers about 60,000 clones, with about nine tenths appearing a single time and around 2.6% taken by the ten largest. On this clone itself: Its antigen is not known.

The clonotype comes from a person aged 25 to 80 with non-small cell lung cancer. The input for sequencing was blood, taken at baseline. V and J are TRBV10-2 and TRBJ1-1; no clear D. The CDR3 sequence: CASSDSNTEAFF. CDR3 sequence (DNA): TGCGCCAGCAGTGACTCGAACACTGAAGCTTTCTTT.